This TCR beta chain came from a study of shared clonotypes between healthy human individuals. This CDR3 has 16 residues. J gave up 2 bases and V 5 bases, and 8 bases lay outside the gene matches. Germline values: CDR1 SGHAT, CDR2 FQNNGV. Profiling relied on immunoSEQ multiplex PCR, and the TCRdb table lists in-frame clones only, not all of them. Of millions of clones listed, 85% to 95% are singletons. This sequence was found in a man between 18 and 35 years old in good health. Some clones in this sample may be carry-over from other donors' samples. This chain connects TRBV11-2 to TRBJ1-2, with 10 bases matching TRBD1. Material: naive CD4+ T cells from PBMCs. Indicated subset: CD45RA+ positively selected. CDR3: CASSASGTGVNYGYTF. As DNA, the CDR3 is TGTGCCAGCAGCGCATCCGGGACAGGGGTGAACTATGGCTACACCTTC.